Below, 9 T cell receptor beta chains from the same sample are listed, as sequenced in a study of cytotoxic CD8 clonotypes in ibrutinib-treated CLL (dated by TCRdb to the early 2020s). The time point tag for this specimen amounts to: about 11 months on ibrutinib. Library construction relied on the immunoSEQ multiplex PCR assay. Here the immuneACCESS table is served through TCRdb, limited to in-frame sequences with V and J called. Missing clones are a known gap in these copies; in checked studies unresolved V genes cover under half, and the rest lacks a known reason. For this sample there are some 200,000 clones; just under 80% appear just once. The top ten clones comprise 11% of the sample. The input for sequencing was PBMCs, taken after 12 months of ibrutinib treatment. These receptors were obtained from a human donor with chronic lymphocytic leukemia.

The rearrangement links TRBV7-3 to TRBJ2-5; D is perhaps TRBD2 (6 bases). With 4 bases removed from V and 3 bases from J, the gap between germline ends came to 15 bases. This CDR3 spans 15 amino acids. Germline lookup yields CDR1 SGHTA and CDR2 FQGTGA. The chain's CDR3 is CASSWRAGGEETQYF. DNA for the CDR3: TGTGCCAGCAGCTGGAGGGCAGGCGGCGAAGAGACCCAGTACTTC. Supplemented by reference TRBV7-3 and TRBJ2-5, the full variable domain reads GAGVSQTPSNKVTEKGKYVELRCDPISGHTALYWYRQSLGQGPEFLIYFQGTGAADDSGLPNDRFFAVRPEGSVSTLKIQRTERGDSAVYLCASSWRAGGEETQYFGPGTRLLVL.

CDR3 nucleotide sequence: TGTGCCAGCAGCCCCCGTTGGGGCATCCAAGAGACCCAGTACTTC. Its protein product is CASSPRWGIQETQYF. The rearrangement joins TRBV6-6 to TRBJ2-5; D perhaps matches TRBD1 (5 bases). This CDR3 contains 15 residues. V lost 6 bases and J 1 base, leaving 15 bases between the germline ends. Looked up from germline, CDR1 is MNHNY and CDR2 is SVGAGI (reference sequence).

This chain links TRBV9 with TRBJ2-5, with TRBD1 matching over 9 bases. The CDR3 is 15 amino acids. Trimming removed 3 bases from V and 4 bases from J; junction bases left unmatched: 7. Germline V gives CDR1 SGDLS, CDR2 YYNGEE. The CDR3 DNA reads TGTGCCAGCAGCGGAGAGGGGGGACAGGGAGAGACCCAGTACTTC. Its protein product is CASSGEGGQGETQYF.

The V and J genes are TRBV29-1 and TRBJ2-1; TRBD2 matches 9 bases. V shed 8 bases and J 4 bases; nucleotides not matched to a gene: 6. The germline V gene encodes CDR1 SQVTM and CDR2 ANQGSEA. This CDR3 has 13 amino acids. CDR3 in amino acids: CSITSGLYNEQFF. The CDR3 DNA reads TGCAGCATTACTAGCGGGCTTTACAATGAGCAGTTCTTC.

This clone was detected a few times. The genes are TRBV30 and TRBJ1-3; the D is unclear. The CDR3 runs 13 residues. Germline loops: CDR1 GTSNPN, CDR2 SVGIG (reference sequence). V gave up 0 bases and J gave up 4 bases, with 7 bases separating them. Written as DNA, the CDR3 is TGTGCCTGGAGTGTAATGGGAGGAAACACCATATATTTT. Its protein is CAWSVMGGNTIYF.

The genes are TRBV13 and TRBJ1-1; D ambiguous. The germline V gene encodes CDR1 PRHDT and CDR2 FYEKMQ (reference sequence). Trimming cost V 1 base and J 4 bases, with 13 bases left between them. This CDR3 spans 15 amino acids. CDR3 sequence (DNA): TGTGCCAGCAGCTTAGCCTTGGTGGGTTCCACTGAAGCTTTCTTT. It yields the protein CASSLALVGSTEAFF. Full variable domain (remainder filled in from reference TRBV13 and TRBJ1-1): AAGVIQSPRHLIKEKRETATLKCYPIPRHDTVYWYQQGPGQDPQFLISFYEKMQSDKGSIPDRFSAQQFSDYHSELNMSSLELGDSALYFCASSLALVGSTEAFFGQGTRLTVV.

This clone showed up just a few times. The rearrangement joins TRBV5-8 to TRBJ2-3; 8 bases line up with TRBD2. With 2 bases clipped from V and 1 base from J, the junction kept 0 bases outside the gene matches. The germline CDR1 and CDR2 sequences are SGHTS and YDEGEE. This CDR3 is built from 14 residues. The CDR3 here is CASSLAGGTDTQYF. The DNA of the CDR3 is TGTGCCAGCAGCTTAGCGGGAGGCACAGATACGCAGTATTTT.

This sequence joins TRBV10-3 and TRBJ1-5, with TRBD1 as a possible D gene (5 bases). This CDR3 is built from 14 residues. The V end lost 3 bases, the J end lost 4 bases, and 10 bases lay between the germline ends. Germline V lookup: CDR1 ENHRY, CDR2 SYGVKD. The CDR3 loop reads CAISDRQQNQPQHF. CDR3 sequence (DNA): TGTGCCATCAGTGACCGACAGCAAAATCAGCCCCAGCATTTT.

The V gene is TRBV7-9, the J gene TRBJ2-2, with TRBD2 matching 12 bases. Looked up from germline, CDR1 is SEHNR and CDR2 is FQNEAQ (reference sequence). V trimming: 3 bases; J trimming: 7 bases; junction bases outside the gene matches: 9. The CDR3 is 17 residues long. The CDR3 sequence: CASSLEPLAGGIGELFF. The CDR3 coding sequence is TGTGCCAGCAGCTTGGAACCTCTAGCGGGAGGGATCGGGGAGCTGTTTTTT.